Shown below are 15 T cell receptor beta chains from a single sample sequenced in a study of blood T cell repertoires in COVID-19. Generated by immunoSEQ multiplex PCR, the TCRdb table keeps only in-frame clones and is missing some. Of approximately 200,000 clones listed, 85% are singletons. Sequencing used peripheral blood. These receptors were taken from a man aged 45 to 65 who had recovered from COVID-19.

The chain carries TRBV7-9 and TRBJ1-1, with TRBD1 as a possible D gene (6 bases). Germline V gene data show CDR1 as SEHNR and CDR2 as FQNEAQ (reference sequence). Trimming removed 4 bases from V and 0 bases from J, with 12 bases in between. The CDR3 length is 15 residues. The CDR3 spells CASSSLTGMNTEAFF. CDR3 nucleotides: TGTGCCAGCAGCTCTCTGACAGGCATGAACACTGAAGCTTTCTTT.

The chain uses TRBV19 and TRBJ2-2, with D maybe TRBD2 (6 bases). This CDR3 spans 17 amino acids. The V gene's germline CDR1 is LNHDA and CDR2 SQIVND (reference sequence). The V end lost 4 bases, the J end lost 4 bases, and 19 bases lay between the germline ends. CDR3 bases: TGTGCCAGTAGTACTTCCGAGACTAGAATTGCCACCGGGGAGCTGTTTTTT. As protein: CASSTSETRIATGELFF.

The V and J genes are TRBV24-1 and TRBJ2-5; TRBD1 matches at 9 bases. Trimming removed 4 bases from V and 2 bases from J; junction bases left unmatched: 4. Looked up from germline, CDR1 is KGHDR and CDR2 is SFDVKD. The CDR3 is 15 amino acids. The CDR3 spells CATSDWTGAQETQYF. The CDR3 DNA is TGTGCCACCAGTGACTGGACAGGGGCACAAGAGACCCAGTACTTC.

J is TRBJ1-5 and V is TRBV28; 7 bases map to TRBD1. J gave up 7 bases and V 6 bases, and 9 bases lay outside the gene matches. Germline CDR1 and CDR2: MDHEN and SYDVKM. The CDR3 sequence is 14 residues long. In DNA, the CDR3 is TGTGCCAGCAGCTTGACAGGGACGGAACAGCCCCAGCATTTT. Translating it yields CASSLTGTEQPQHF.

The V call is TRBV18, the J call TRBJ2-4; D might be TRBD2 (6 bases). With 2 bases removed from V and 0 bases from J, the gap between germline ends came to 17 bases. From germline, CDR1 is KGHSH and CDR2 LQKENI. The CDR3 runs to 18 residues. This chain's CDR3 is CASSPTGSPTLAKNIQYF. The CDR3 nucleotides read TGTGCCAGCTCACCAACCGGGAGCCCGACCTTAGCCAAAAACATTCAGTACTTC.

This chain joins TRBV28 and TRBJ1-4; 7 positions match TRBD1. CDR3 length: 16 residues. V shed 5 bases and J 5 bases; nucleotides not matched to a gene: 11. The germline V gene encodes CDR1 MDHEN and CDR2 SYDVKM. In DNA form, the CDR3 reads TGTGCCAGCAGTACTCCGATACAGGGGAGAAATGAAAAACTGTTTTTT. This gives the protein CASSTPIQGRNEKLFF.

The chain combines TRBV27 with TRBJ2-7; a possible D gene is TRBD1 (6 bases). The CDR3 is made up of 14 amino acids. Trimming cost V 4 bases and J 0 bases, with 10 bases left between them. In germline, CDR1 is MNHEY, CDR2 SMNVEV (reference sequence). The DNA of the CDR3 is TGTGCCAGCAGTTCGAGACAGGACTCCTACGAGCAGTACTTC. It encodes CASSSRQDSYEQYF.

The chain has TRBV5-4 and TRBJ2-5; 7 bases match TRBD1. There are 14 residues in the CDR3. Germline trimming cut 4 bases from V and 2 bases from J; bases unmatched to any gene: 5. Germline-derived CDR1 and CDR2 are SGHNT and YYREEE (reference sequence). The CDR3 loop reads CASSKGQKQETQYF. CDR3 nucleotide sequence: TGTGCCAGCAGCAAGGGACAGAAACAAGAGACCCAGTACTTC.

This clone was counted once. DNA of the CDR3: TGTGCCAGCAGACCTTTAGCGGGAGGGCCCTACGAGCAGTACTTC. It is translated as CASRPLAGGPYEQYF. The genes are TRBV27 and TRBJ2-7; 11 bases are a match to TRBD2. Germline CDR1 MNHEY, CDR2 SMNVEV (reference sequence). The CDR3 has 15 amino acids. The V gene end was trimmed by 6 bases and the J gene end by 2 bases; junction bases not matched to a gene: 6.

The chain joins TRBV9 to TRBJ2-3; TRBD2 matches at 14 bases. Germline V lookup: CDR1 SGDLS, CDR2 YYNGEE. There are 18 residues in the CDR3. J lost 2 bases, V lost 2 bases, and 7 bases had no gene match. This chain's CDR3 is CASSVAGLAGATTDTQYF. The CDR3 DNA follows: TGTGCCAGCAGCGTGGCGGGACTAGCGGGAGCGACCACAGATACGCAGTATTTT.

This chain uses TRBV20-1 with TRBJ2-3; D is possibly TRBD1 (5 bases). Per the germline V gene, CDR1 is DFQATT and CDR2 is SNEGSKA (reference sequence). The CDR3 length is 11 residues. The V end lost 5 bases, the J end lost 6 bases, and 9 bases lay between the germline ends. Written as DNA, the CDR3 is TGCAGTGCTGGGCCAGGGGATACGCAGTATTTT. It yields the protein CSAGPGDTQYF.

V and J are TRBV7-9 and TRBJ2-3; 14 bases fit TRBD2. V gave up 4 bases and J gave up 6 bases; unmatched junction bases: 15. Per germline, CDR1 SEHNR and CDR2 FQNEAQ (reference sequence). The CDR3 runs 19 residues. In DNA, the CDR3 is TGTGCCAGCAGCTCCTACCCGAGGGGACTAGCGGGAGACTCCGATACGCAGTATTTT. Amino acids: CASSSYPRGLAGDSDTQYF.

This clone was seen a single time. The chain joins TRBV5-1 to TRBJ2-7; 8 bases map to TRBD1. Germline V lookup: CDR1 SGHRS, CDR2 YFSETQ. The trim removed 3 bases at V and 3 bases at J, leaving 5 bases unmatched. This CDR3 has 14 amino acids. The CDR3 region is CASSSKDRVYEQYF. The CDR3 DNA reads as TGCGCCAGCAGCTCTAAGGACAGGGTCTACGAGCAGTACTTC.

The gene calls are TRBV3-1 (or the pseudogene TRBV3-2) and TRBJ1-2; TRBD1 is a possible D gene (6 bases). Germline V gene lookup returns CDR1 LGHDT and CDR2 YNNKEL (reference sequence). The CDR3 has 12 amino acids. Trimming removed 4 bases from V and 5 bases from J, with 8 bases in between. CDR3 amino acids: CASSPGQYGYTF. The CDR3 bases are TGTGCCAGCAGCCCTGGACAGTATGGCTACACCTTC.

The gene calls are TRBV5-1 and TRBJ2-5; no definite D call. In germline, CDR1 is SGHRS, CDR2 YFSETQ. V dropped 0 bases and J dropped 1 base, with 10 bases sitting between them. CDR3 size: 15 residues. This CDR3 reads CASSLGGSLQETQYF. The CDR3 nucleotides read TGCGCCAGCAGCTTGGGTGGCAGTCTCCAAGAGACCCAGTACTTC.